This T cell receptor (beta chain) comes out of a study of T cells after yellow fever vaccination. Study observations and caveats: A minor fraction of clonotypes spanned both CD4 and CD8 compartments.

One entry per CDR3 protein results from TCRdb running MiXCR on the 5' RACE reads. The profile shows 340,000 or so distinct CDR3 sequences, under 15% of them singletons. CDR1 SGHTA and CDR2 FQGTGA come from the germline V gene. The CDR3 is made up of 16 amino acids. V was cut by 0 bases and J by 6 bases, with 14 bases left in between. Worth noting for this clonotype: Its antigen is unknown.

The rearrangement joins TRBV7-3 to TRBJ2-2; D is ambiguous. This clonotype originated in a man between 18 and 35 years old who received the YFV17D yellow fever vaccine. The material was CD4+ T cells sorted from PBMCs, obtained 15 days after the yellow fever booster vaccination. CDR3 in DNA: TGTGCCAGCAGCTTAACAAGGTCCAGCTCCCCCGGGGAGCTGTTTTTT. It yields the protein CASSLTRSSSPGELFF.